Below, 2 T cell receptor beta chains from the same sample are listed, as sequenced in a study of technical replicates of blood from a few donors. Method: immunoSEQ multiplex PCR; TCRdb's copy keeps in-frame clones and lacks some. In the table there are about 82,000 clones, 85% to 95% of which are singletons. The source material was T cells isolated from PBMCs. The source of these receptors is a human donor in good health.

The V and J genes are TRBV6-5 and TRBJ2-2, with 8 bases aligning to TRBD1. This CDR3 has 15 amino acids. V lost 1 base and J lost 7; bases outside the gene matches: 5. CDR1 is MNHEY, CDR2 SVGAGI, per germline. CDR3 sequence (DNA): TGTGCCAGCAGTTACTACAAGACAGGGGACGGGGAGCTGTTTTTT. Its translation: CASSYYKTGDGELFF.

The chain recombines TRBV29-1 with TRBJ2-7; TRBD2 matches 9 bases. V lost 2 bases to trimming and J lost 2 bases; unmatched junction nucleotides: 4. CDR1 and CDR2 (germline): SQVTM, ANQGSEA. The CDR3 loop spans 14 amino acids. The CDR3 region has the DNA TGCAGCGTTGAATTAGCGGGAGTGGCCTACGAGCAGTACTTC. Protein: CSVELAGVAYEQYF.